The 25 T cell receptor beta chains listed next were all sequenced from one sample in a study of control samples from healthy donors and cancer patients. The data were produced by immunoSEQ multiplex PCR, yet TCRdb's version contains in-frame clones alone and is incomplete. The data hold about 93,000 clones, with roughly 90% observed a single time. Sequencing was performed on blood. These receptors all come from a woman between 65 and 79 years old in good health.

J is TRBJ2-1 and V is TRBV9, with 8 bases lining up with TRBD2. Losses at the gene ends were 0 bases for V and 4 bases for J; bases not matched to a gene: 3. The CDR3 is 15 amino acids. Germline V gene lookup returns CDR1 SGDLS and CDR2 YYNGEE. The CDR3 DNA reads TGTGCCAGCAGCGTAGAACCGGGAGGGTACAATGAGCAGTTCTTC. Amino acids: CASSVEPGGYNEQFF.

J is TRBJ1-5 and V is TRBV5-5, with 7 bases aligning to TRBD1. After removal of 3 bases from V and 8 bases from J, the junction contained 11 bases not matched to a gene. This CDR3 has 15 amino acids. CDR1 is SGHKS, CDR2 YYEKEE, per germline (reference sequence). The CDR3 loop is CASSSLTGILEPQHF. The CDR3 bases are TGTGCCAGCAGCTCCCTGACAGGGATCTTAGAGCCCCAGCATTTT.

This clone was found once. The CDR3 DNA reads TGTGCCAGCAGCCCTTTGGGGAAGTCTTCTGGAAACACCATATATTTT. This translates into CASSPLGKSSGNTIYF. The chain recombines TRBV9 with TRBJ1-3; D is uncertain. Trimming shortened V by 4 bases and J by 1 base, and 15 bases separated the two germline ends. Germline-derived CDR1 and CDR2 are SGDLS and YYNGEE. The CDR3 extends over 16 amino acids.

This clone has a single count. This sequence joins TRBV5-4 and TRBJ2-2; a weak D match, TRBD1 (6 bases). The V and J ends lost 4 bases and 2 bases respectively, with 12 bases between them. This CDR3 region has 15 residues. The germline CDR1 and CDR2 sequences are SGHNT and YYREEE (reference sequence). The CDR3 DNA follows: TGTGCCAGCAGCACCGGACAGATAAACACCGGGGAGCTGTTTTTT. This translates into CASSTGQINTGELFF.

The gene calls are TRBV15 and TRBJ2-7; TRBD1 agrees at 9 bases. This CDR3 spans 14 amino acids. V was pared by 4 bases and J by 4 bases, with 5 bases of the junction left unmatched. The germline gives CDR1 LNHNV, CDR2 YYDKDF (reference sequence). Written as DNA, the CDR3 is TGTGCCACCAGCACCCCGGGACAGGGATACGAGCAGTACTTC. Translation: CATSTPGQGYEQYF.

V and J are TRBV27 and TRBJ1-6; D remains ambiguous. The germline V gene encodes CDR1 MNHEY and CDR2 SMNVEV (reference sequence). This CDR3 has 14 amino acids. V gave up 2 bases and J gave up 0 bases, with 2 bases separating them. The CDR3 here is CASSLSSYNSPLHF. The CDR3 DNA reads as TGTGCCAGCAGTTTAAGCTCCTATAATTCACCCCTCCACTTT.

This clone came up once. This chain links TRBV5-1 with TRBJ2-7; 7 bases align to TRBD2. There are 14 residues in the CDR3. From germline, CDR1 is SGHRS and CDR2 YFSETQ. The ends lost 1 base at V and 2 bases at J; junction bases unmatched: 3. In DNA form, the CDR3 reads TGCGCCAGCAGCTTGTGGGAGGGGCCCTACGAGCAGTACTTC. It translates to CASSLWEGPYEQYF.

The rearrangement joins TRBV11-2 to TRBJ1-4, with D perhaps TRBD1 (5 bases). The V and J ends lost 3 bases and 4 bases respectively, with 12 bases between them. Germline lookup yields CDR1 SGHAT and CDR2 FQNNGV. This CDR3 region has 15 residues. The CDR3 DNA reads TGTGCCAGCAGCTTCACCGGGGGACGTAATGAAAAACTGTTTTTT. This gives the protein CASSFTGGRNEKLFF.

The rearrangement links TRBV11-2 to TRBJ1-2; no clear D. This CDR3 has 13 residues. The V gene's germline CDR1 is SGHAT and CDR2 FQNNGV. V was shortened by 5 bases and J by 3 bases, with 10 bases between the two germline ends. CDR3 sequence (DNA): TGTGCCAGCAGCCTCTCCGGGGACTATGGCTACACCTTC. It encodes CASSLSGDYGYTF. Based on the CDR3 plus reference TRBV11-2 and TRBJ1-2, the full variable domain is EAGVAQSPRYKIIEKRQSVAFWCNPISGHATLYWYQQILGQGPKLLIQFQNNGVVDDSQLPKDRFSAERLKGVDSTLKIQPAKLEDSAVYLCASSLSGDYGYTFGSGTRLTVV.

The chain recombines TRBV5-6 with TRBJ2-7; D is undetermined. The CDR3 is 11 amino acids. Trimming pared 2 bases from V and 4 bases from J, leaving 4 bases between. The V gene's germline CDR1 is SGHDT and CDR2 YYEEEE. CDR3 region: CASSLGYEQYF. The CDR3 coding sequence is TGTGCCAGCAGCTTAGGATACGAGCAGTACTTC.

A single count supports this clone. V is TRBV2 and J is TRBJ2-5, with D perhaps TRBD1 or TRBD2 (5 bases each). Trimming stripped 5 bases from V and 5 bases from J, with 12 bases between. This CDR3 contains 13 residues. From germline, CDR1 is SNHLY and CDR2 FYNNEI. CDR3 nucleotide sequence: TGTGCCAGCAGTACTGGGGGTGGGGAGACCCAGTACTTC. It encodes CASSTGGGETQYF.

Turning to this clone: One junction end does not reproduce the germline sequence, and a read error may be involved. The chain combines TRBV15 with TRBJ2-5; D is uncertain. The CDR3 runs to 16 residues. Per the germline V gene, CDR1 is LNHNV and CDR2 is YYDKDF (reference sequence). CDR3 nucleotides: TGTGCCACCAGCAGAGGTGGACGGTTCCCCCAAGGGACCCAGTACTTC. This translates into CATSRGGRFPQGTQYF. The variable domain in full, with the rest retrieved from reference TRBV15 and TRBJ2-5, is DAMVIQNPRYQVTQFGKPVTLSCSQTLNHNVMYWYQQKSSQAPKLLFHYYDKDFNNEADTPDNFQSRRPNTSFCFLDIRSPGLGDTAMYLCATSRGGRFPQGTQYFGPGTRLLVL.

The genes are TRBV5-4 and TRBJ1-2; 8 nucleotides agree with TRBD1. Germline-derived CDR1 and CDR2 are SGHNT and YYREEE (reference sequence). With V trimmed by 4 bases and J by 6 bases, 14 bases remained unmatched. The CDR3 is 16 amino acids. CDR3 in DNA: TGTGCCAGCAGCCGTAACCTTTGGCAGGGGGCTGATGGCTACACCTTC. Its translation is CASSRNLWQGADGYTF.

The chain recombines TRBV19 with TRBJ2-3; D uncertain. This CDR3 comprises 12 residues. V lost 7 bases and J lost 6, with 11 bases in between. The germline V gene has CDR1 LNHDA and CDR2 SQIVND (reference sequence). CDR3: CASMSRVDTQYF. CDR3 coding DNA: TGTGCCAGTATGAGTAGGGTGGATACGCAGTATTTT.

This chain joins TRBV3-1 (or the pseudogene TRBV3-2) and TRBJ2-7, with D hard to call. The V and J ends lost 4 bases and 0 bases respectively, with 10 bases between them. CDR1 and CDR2 from the germline V gene are LGHDT and YNNKEL (reference sequence). CDR3 length: 14 amino acids. In nucleotides, the CDR3 is TGTGCCAGCAGCCCCCGGCGGTCCTCCTACGAGCAGTACTTC. It yields the protein CASSPRRSSYEQYF.

The chain combines TRBV4-3 with TRBJ2-5, with D perhaps matching TRBD1 (5 bases). V lost 0 bases and J lost 2, with 10 bases in between. This CDR3 contains 15 residues. Germline values: CDR1 LGHNA, CDR2 YSLEER. In nucleotides, the CDR3 is TGCGCCAGCAGCCAAGATGGGGCAGGGCAAGAGACCCAGTACTTC. Its translation: CASSQDGAGQETQYF.

The chain recombines TRBV19 with TRBJ1-2, with a possible D match to TRBD1 (5 bases). The CDR3 length is 14 residues. Deletions cut 0 bases from V and 3 bases from J, with 8 bases between. Germline V gene lookup returns CDR1 LNHDA and CDR2 SQIVND (reference sequence). The CDR3 reads CASSIDLGDYGYTF. CDR3 in DNA: TGTGCCAGTAGTATAGATCTAGGGGACTATGGCTACACCTTC.

The rearrangement joins TRBV21-1 to TRBJ2-2; the table's D call, TRBD1, has no DNA check behind it. TRBV21-1 corresponds to a pseudogene. This CDR3 has 18 amino acids. CDR3 region: CASSKARRQGANTGELFF. CDR3 nucleotides: TGTGCCAGCAGCAAAGCGCGACGGCAGGGGGCCAACACCGGGGAGCTGTTTTTT.

The gene calls are TRBV10-3 and TRBJ2-7; possibly TRBD1 for D (6 bases). The CDR3 extends over 13 amino acids. Trimming pared 6 bases from V and 3 bases from J, leaving 12 bases between. CDR1 is ENHRY and CDR2 is SYGVKD in the germline V gene. DNA for the CDR3: TGTGCCATCAGCCTTTCGGACAGCTACGAGCAGTACTTC. Translated: CAISLSDSYEQYF.

The chain couples TRBV25-1 to TRBJ2-2; D remains ambiguous. Germline-derived CDR1 and CDR2 are MGHDK and SYGVNS. The CDR3 is 16 amino acids. The chain's CDR3 is CTHSRFPKSNTGELFF. CDR3 DNA: TGTACTCACTCGCGGTTCCCTAAATCGAACACCGGGGAGCTGTTTTTT. Full variable domain (missing parts from reference TRBV25-1 and TRBJ2-2): EADIYQTPRYLVIGTGKKITLECSQTMGHDKMYWYQQDPGMELHLIHYSYGVNSTEKGDLSSESTVSRIRTEHFPLTLESARPSHTSQYLCTHSRFPKSNTGELFFGEGSRLTVL.

V gene TRBV6-1 combines with J gene TRBJ2-7; D not certain. The germline V gene encodes CDR1 MNHNS and CDR2 SASEGT. Deletions cut 3 bases from V and 5 bases from J, with 5 bases between. The CDR3 sequence is 11 residues long. CDR3 sequence reads: CASSEPHEQYF. CDR3 nucleotides: TGTGCCAGCAGTGAGCCCCACGAGCAGTACTTC.

The chain is built from TRBV5-5 and TRBJ1-5, with TRBD1 identical over 7 bases. V shed 0 bases and J 9 bases; nucleotides not matched to a gene: 12. The CDR3 runs 16 residues. Germline CDR1 SGHKS, CDR2 YYEKEE (reference sequence). In DNA form, the CDR3 reads TGTGCCAGCAGCTTGGCCGGGGGGACAGCTAATTCGCCCCAGCATTTT. The encoded protein is CASSLAGGTANSPQHF.

A single count supports this clone. The rearrangement joins TRBV5-1 to TRBJ2-7; D gene unclear. V gave up 5 bases and J gave up 3 bases, with 12 bases separating them. Germline V lookup: CDR1 SGHRS, CDR2 YFSETQ. The length of the CDR3 is 13 residues. The CDR3 sequence: CASSSSKGYEQYF. CDR3 sequence (DNA): TGCGCCAGCAGTTCGTCAAAGGGCTACGAGCAGTACTTC.

This clone has only a few counts. The rearrangement joins TRBV4-2 to TRBJ1-5; 7 nucleotides line up with TRBD1. Losses at the gene ends were 0 bases for V and 7 bases for J; bases not matched to a gene: 6. The CDR3 runs 15 residues. The V gene's germline CDR1 is LGHNA and CDR2 YNFKEQ. In DNA form, the CDR3 reads TGTGCCAGCAGCCAAGATGAGGGGGCCCGGCAGCCCCAGCATTTT. Translation: CASSQDEGARQPQHF.

The CDR3 is CASSVGQGANGYTF. The CDR3 DNA reads as TGTGCCAGCAGCGTAGGACAGGGGGCCAATGGCTACACCTTC. The J gene is TRBJ1-2, the V gene TRBV9; 10 bases fit TRBD1. CDR1 and CDR2 (germline): SGDLS, YYNGEE. The CDR3 length is 14 residues. V shed 0 bases and J 6 bases; nucleotides not matched to a gene: 2.